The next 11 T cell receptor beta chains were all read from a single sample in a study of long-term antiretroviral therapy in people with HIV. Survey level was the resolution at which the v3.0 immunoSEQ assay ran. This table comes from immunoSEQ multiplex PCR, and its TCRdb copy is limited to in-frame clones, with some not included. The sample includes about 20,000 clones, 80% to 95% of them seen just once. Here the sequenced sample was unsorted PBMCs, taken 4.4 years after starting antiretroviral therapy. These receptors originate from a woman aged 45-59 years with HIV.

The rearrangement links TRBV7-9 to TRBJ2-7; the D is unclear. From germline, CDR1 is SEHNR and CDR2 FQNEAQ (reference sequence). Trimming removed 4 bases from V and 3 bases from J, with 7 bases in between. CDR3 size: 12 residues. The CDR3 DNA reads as TGTGCCAGCAGCTCCGGGTTCTACGAGCAGTACTTC. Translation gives CASSSGFYEQYF. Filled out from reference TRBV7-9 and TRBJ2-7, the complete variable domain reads DTGVSQNPRHKITKRGQNVTFRCDPISEHNRLYWYRQTLGQGPEFLTYFQNEAQLEKSRLLSDRFSAERPKGSFSTLEIQRTEQGDSAMYLCASSSGFYEQYFGPGTRLTVT.

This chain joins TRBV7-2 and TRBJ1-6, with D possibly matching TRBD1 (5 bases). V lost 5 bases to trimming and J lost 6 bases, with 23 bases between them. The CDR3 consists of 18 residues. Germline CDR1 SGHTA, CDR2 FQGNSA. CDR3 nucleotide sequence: TGTGCCAGCAGCGTAGTCCGCCAGGGAGCTAATTTTAATTCACCCCTCCACTTT. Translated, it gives CASSVVRQGANFNSPLHF.

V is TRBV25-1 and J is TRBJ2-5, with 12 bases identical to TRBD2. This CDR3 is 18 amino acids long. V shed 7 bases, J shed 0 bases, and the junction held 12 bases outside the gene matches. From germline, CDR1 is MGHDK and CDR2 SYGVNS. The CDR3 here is CASTIGGLAGSNQETQYF. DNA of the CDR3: TGTGCCAGCACTATTGGGGGACTAGCGGGCTCCAACCAAGAGACCCAGTACTTC.

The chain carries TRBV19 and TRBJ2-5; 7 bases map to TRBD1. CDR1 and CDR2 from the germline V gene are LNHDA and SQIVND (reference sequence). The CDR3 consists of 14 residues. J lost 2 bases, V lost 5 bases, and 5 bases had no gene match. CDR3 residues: CASSLRGKQETQYF. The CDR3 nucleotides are TGTGCCAGTAGTCTCAGGGGGAAACAAGAGACCCAGTACTTC. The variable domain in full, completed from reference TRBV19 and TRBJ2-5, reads DGGITQSPKYLFRKEGQNVTLSCEQNLNHDAMYWYRQDPGQGLRLIYYSQIVNDFQKGDIAEGYSVSREKKESFPLTVTSAQKNPTAFYLCASSLRGKQETQYFGPGTRLLVL.

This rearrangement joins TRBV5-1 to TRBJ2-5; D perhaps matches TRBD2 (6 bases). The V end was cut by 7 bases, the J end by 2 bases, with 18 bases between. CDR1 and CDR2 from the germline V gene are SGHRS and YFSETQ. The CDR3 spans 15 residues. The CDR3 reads CASVARGRGQETQYF. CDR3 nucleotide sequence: TGCGCCAGCGTAGCTCGGGGGAGAGGACAAGAGACCCAGTACTTC.

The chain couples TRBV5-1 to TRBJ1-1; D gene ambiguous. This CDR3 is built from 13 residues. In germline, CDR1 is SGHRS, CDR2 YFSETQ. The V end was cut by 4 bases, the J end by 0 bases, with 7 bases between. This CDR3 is CASSLGMNTEAFF. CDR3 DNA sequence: TGCGCCAGCAGCCTCGGGATGAACACTGAAGCTTTCTTT.

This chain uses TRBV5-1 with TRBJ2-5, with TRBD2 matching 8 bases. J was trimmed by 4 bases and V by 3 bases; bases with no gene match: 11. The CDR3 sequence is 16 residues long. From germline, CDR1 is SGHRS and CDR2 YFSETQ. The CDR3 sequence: CASSYPSGLELETQYF. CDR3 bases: TGCGCCAGCAGCTACCCCTCGGGACTAGAACTAGAGACCCAGTACTTC.

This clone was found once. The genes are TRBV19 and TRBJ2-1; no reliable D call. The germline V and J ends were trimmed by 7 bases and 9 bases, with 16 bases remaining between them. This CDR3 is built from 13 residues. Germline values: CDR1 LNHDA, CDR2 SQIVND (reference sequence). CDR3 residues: CASTSPLMGEQFF. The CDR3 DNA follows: TGTGCCAGTACCTCCCCTCTTATGGGTGAGCAGTTCTTC.

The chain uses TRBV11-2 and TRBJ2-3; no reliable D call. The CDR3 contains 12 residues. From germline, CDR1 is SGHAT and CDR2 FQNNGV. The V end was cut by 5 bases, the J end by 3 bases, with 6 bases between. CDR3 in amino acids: CASSPNTDTQYF. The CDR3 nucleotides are TGTGCCAGCAGCCCGAATACAGATACGCAGTATTTT.

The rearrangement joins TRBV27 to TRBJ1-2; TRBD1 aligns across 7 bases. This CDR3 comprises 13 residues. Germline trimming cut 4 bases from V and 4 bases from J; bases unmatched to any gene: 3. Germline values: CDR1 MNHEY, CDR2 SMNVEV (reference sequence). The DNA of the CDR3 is TGTGCCAGCAGTTCGACAGGGACCTATGGCTACACCTTC. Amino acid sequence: CASSSTGTYGYTF.

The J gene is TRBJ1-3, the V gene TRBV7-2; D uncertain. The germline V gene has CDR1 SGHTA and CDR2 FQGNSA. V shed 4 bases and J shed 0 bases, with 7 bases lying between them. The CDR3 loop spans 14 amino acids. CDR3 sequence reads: CASSSGSSGNTIYF. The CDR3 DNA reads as TGTGCCAGCAGCTCGGGAAGCTCTGGAAACACCATATATTTT. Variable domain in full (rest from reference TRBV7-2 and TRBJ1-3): GAGVSQSPSNKVTEKGKDVELRCDPISGHTALYWYRQSLGQGLEFLIYFQGNSAPDKSGLPSDRFSAERTGGSVSTLTIQRTQQEDSAVYLCASSSGSSGNTIYFGEGSWLTVV.